Below are 30 T cell receptor beta chains sequenced from a single sample in a study of shared clonotypes between healthy human individuals. Assay used: immunoSEQ multiplex PCR; TCRdb lists only in-frame clones, some missing. This sample has 850,000 to 1,200,000 clones, with roughly 80% found just once. Sequencing was done on a sample of memory CD4+ T cells sorted from blood. The subset is: CD45RA-negative fraction. The receptors were gathered from a man younger than 30 in good health.

The CDR3 here is CASSLDSMSQPQHF. CDR3 in DNA: TGTGCCAGCAGCTTAGATAGTATGAGTCAGCCCCAGCATTTT. V and J are TRBV7-9 and TRBJ1-5; D not certain. Per germline, CDR1 SEHNR and CDR2 FQNEAQ (reference sequence). This CDR3 region has 14 residues. Trimming pared 1 base from V and 6 bases from J, leaving 10 bases between.

Only one count was recorded for this clone. As DNA, the CDR3 is TGTGCCAGCAGCGTAGATCCATCGGGACAGGGGGTCGACGAGCAGTACTTC. It yields the protein CASSVDPSGQGVDEQYF. The rearrangement joins TRBV9 to TRBJ2-7; 11 positions match TRBD1. V trimming: 0 bases; J trimming: 5 bases; junction bases outside the gene matches: 10. The CDR3 has 17 residues. The germline V gene has CDR1 SGDLS and CDR2 YYNGEE.

This clone has only one observation. This chain joins TRBV5-6 and TRBJ1-5; D may be TRBD1 (6 bases). The V and J ends lost 2 bases and 1 base respectively, with 10 bases between them. The CDR3 is 15 amino acids. Germline CDR1 is SGHDT and CDR2 is YYEEEE. The CDR3 sequence is CASSFWGLSNQPQHF. As DNA, the CDR3 is TGTGCCAGCAGCTTCTGGGGGCTGAGCAATCAGCCCCAGCATTTT.

This clone is a singleton in its sample. V gene TRBV15 combines with J gene TRBJ1-5; D might be TRBD1 (5 bases). The CDR3 runs to 17 residues. V dropped 5 bases and J dropped 1 base, with 18 bases sitting between them. CDR1 is LNHNV and CDR2 is YYDKDF in the germline V gene (reference sequence). The CDR3 DNA is TGTGCCACCAGCTCCCCCCGAAGAGGGACGAGCAATCAGCCCCAGCATTTT. Translated: CATSSPRRGTSNQPQHF.

This clone has only a few counts. A far larger clone is just one base off, so this is likely a read error. Other DNA sequences in this specimen translate into the identical CDR3. The gene calls are TRBV4-3 and TRBJ1-1; D is ambiguous. The CDR3 spans 13 residues. The V end was cut by 0 bases, the J end by 0 bases, with 2 bases between. Germline V gene lookup returns CDR1 LGHNA and CDR2 YSLEER. The chain's CDR3 is CASSQDLNTEAFF. The CDR3 coding sequence is TGCGCCAGCAGCCAAGATCTGAACACTGAAGCTTTCTTT.

The chain couples TRBV28 to TRBJ1-5, with 8 bases matching TRBD1. This CDR3 comprises 13 residues. CDR1 is MDHEN, CDR2 SYDVKM, per germline. V lost 5 bases to trimming and J lost 4 bases; unmatched junction nucleotides: 1. Here the CDR3 reads CASSQGANQPQHF. The CDR3 coding sequence is TGTGCCAGCAGTCAGGGGGCTAATCAGCCCCAGCATTTT.

This sequence joins TRBV30 and TRBJ1-3; possibly TRBD1 for D (6 bases). The CDR3 covers 15 residues. Trimming removed 6 bases from V and 1 base from J, with 16 bases in between. Per the germline V gene, CDR1 is GTSNPN and CDR2 is SVGIG (reference sequence). CDR3 DNA: TGTGCCTGCCAAATGAAAGGGGGGTCTGGAAACACCATATATTTT. Amino acids: CACQMKGGSGNTIYF.

The genes are TRBV7-2 and TRBJ2-7; D is unresolved. CDR1 SGHTA and CDR2 FQGNSA come from the germline V gene. Trimming took 1 base from V and 1 from J, leaving 8 bases between them. The CDR3 extends over 14 amino acids. This chain's CDR3 is CASSLDPGSYEQYF. The CDR3 region has the DNA TGTGCCAGCAGCTTAGATCCGGGTTCCTACGAGCAGTACTTC.

V is TRBV7-9 and J is TRBJ2-1, with TRBD2 matching 12 bases. The CDR3 length is 16 residues. The ends lost 3 bases at V and 0 bases at J; junction bases unmatched: 0. CDR1 SEHNR and CDR2 FQNEAQ come from the germline V gene (reference sequence). The CDR3 loop reads CASSLGLAGSYNEQFF. CDR3 in DNA: TGTGCCAGCAGCTTGGGACTAGCGGGCTCCTACAATGAGCAGTTCTTC.

This sequence joins TRBV5-1 and TRBJ1-6; a possible D gene is TRBD1 (5 bases). Germline assignment: CDR1 SGHRS and CDR2 YFSETQ. This CDR3 spans 15 amino acids. V was clipped by 2 bases and J by 4 bases, with 10 bases between them. DNA for the CDR3: TGCGCCAGCAGCTTCGACAGCCCTTATAATTCACCCCTCCACTTT. Translating it yields CASSFDSPYNSPLHF.

The chain joins TRBV6-5 to TRBJ2-2, with 9 positions matching TRBD2. V was pared by 6 bases and J by 5 bases, with 4 bases of the junction left unmatched. The length of the CDR3 is 14 residues. Germline V lookup: CDR1 MNHEY, CDR2 SVGAGI. This CDR3 is CASRGLARTGELFF. The CDR3 DNA follows: TGTGCCAGCAGGGGACTAGCCCGGACCGGGGAGCTGTTTTTT.

The rearrangement uses TRBV28 and TRBJ1-1; possible D gene TRBD1, 6 bases. The V end lost 5 bases, the J end lost 10 bases, and 11 bases lay between the germline ends. The germline gives CDR1 MDHEN, CDR2 SYDVKM. The CDR3 spans 11 residues. The chain's CDR3 is CASSATGRAFF. The CDR3 nucleotides read TGTGCCAGCAGTGCCACAGGGAGAGCTTTCTTT.

V is TRBV19 and J is TRBJ1-2; D perhaps matches TRBD1 (5 bases). The V gene lost 5 bases and the J gene lost 1 base, with 17 bases spanning the gap. Germline values: CDR1 LNHDA, CDR2 SQIVND (reference sequence). The CDR3 length is 16 residues. The CDR3 spells CASSDGTVPYNYGYTF. CDR3 DNA sequence: TGTGCCAGTAGTGACGGGACCGTTCCCTATAACTATGGCTACACCTTC. Looking up the rest from reference TRBV19 and TRBJ1-2 gives the full variable domain: DGGITQSPKYLFRKEGQNVTLSCEQNLNHDAMYWYRQDPGQGLRLIYYSQIVNDFQKGDIAEGYSVSREKKESFPLTVTSAQKNPTAFYLCASSDGTVPYNYGYTFGSGTRLTVV.

The rearrangement joins TRBV10-3 to TRBJ2-3; 8 nucleotides align to TRBD2. Per the germline V gene, CDR1 is ENHRY and CDR2 is SYGVKD. V lost 0 bases, J lost 6 bases, and 11 bases stayed unmatched. The CDR3 sequence is 17 residues long. This CDR3 reads CAISESIGRGGLDTQYF. The CDR3 nucleotides read TGTGCCATCAGTGAGTCGATTGGACGGGGGGGCCTCGATACGCAGTATTTT.

This chain links TRBV12-5 with TRBJ1-1; 8 bases match TRBD1. CDR3 length equals 14 residues. J gave up 7 bases and V 3 bases, and 7 bases lay outside the gene matches. CDR1 is LGHNT and CDR2 is FRNRAP in the germline V gene. CDR3 protein: CASGLTGGSIEAFF. Written as DNA, the CDR3 is TGTGCTAGTGGTTTAACAGGGGGAAGTATTGAAGCTTTCTTT.

The CDR3 here is CASSSTNSNQPQHF. CDR3 DNA sequence: TGTGCCAGCAGCTCGACAAATAGCAATCAGCCCCAGCATTTT. The rearrangement links TRBV5-6 to TRBJ1-5; D unclear. Germline CDR1 SGHDT, CDR2 YYEEEE. Trimming removed 3 bases at V and 0 bases at J, with 7 bases between. CDR3 size: 14 residues.

This clone was recorded a few times. This chain links TRBV5-1 with TRBJ2-7, with D unresolved. V gave up 3 bases and J gave up 2 bases, with 6 bases separating them. The germline gives CDR1 SGHRS, CDR2 YFSETQ. The CDR3 length is 12 residues. This CDR3 reads CASSSETYEQYF. CDR3 DNA: TGCGCCAGCAGCTCCGAAACCTACGAGCAGTACTTC.

Note on this clone: A much bigger clone sits one base away, suggesting this may be a read error. The chain employs TRBV6-1 and TRBJ1-1; no clear D. Germline CDR1 reads MNHNS; CDR2 reads SASEGT. CDR3 length: 13 residues. V was pared by 5 bases and J by 1 base, with 8 bases between. The CDR3 sequence: CASSLKGNTEAFF. In DNA form, the CDR3 reads TGTGCCAGCAGTTTAAAGGGGAACACTGAAGCTTTCTTT.

V is TRBV19 and J is TRBJ2-4; 7 bases are shared with TRBD1. V gave up 6 bases and J gave up 6 bases; unmatched junction bases: 11. The germline V gene encodes CDR1 LNHDA and CDR2 SQIVND (reference sequence). The CDR3 contains 15 residues. CDR3 DNA sequence: TGTGCCAGTAGGGATACAGGGGCGCGTTCAAACATTCAGTACTTC. It is translated as CASRDTGARSNIQYF.

This clone was counted once. The genes are TRBV5-1 and TRBJ1-6; TRBD1 is a possible D gene (6 bases). The V gene's germline CDR1 is SGHRS and CDR2 YFSETQ. CDR3 length: 14 amino acids. Trimming stripped 0 bases from V and 9 bases from J, with 10 bases between. The CDR3 DNA follows: TGCGCCAGCAGCTTGGAAGGGGGAGGTTCACCCCTCCACTTT. It translates to CASSLEGGGSPLHF.

Notes on this clone: The same CDR3 is also encoded by other DNA sequences in this sample. The rearrangement links TRBV5-1 to TRBJ2-3; 12 bases are a match to TRBD2. This CDR3 has 16 residues. The V segment lost 4 bases and the J segment 2 bases; nucleotides outside the gene matches: 5. Germline V gives CDR1 SGHRS, CDR2 YFSETQ. The CDR3 protein is CASSPRTSGDTDTQYF. Written as DNA, the CDR3 is TGCGCCAGCAGCCCGCGGACTAGCGGGGACACAGATACGCAGTATTTT.

The genes are TRBV21-1 and TRBJ1-6. TRBV21-1 is shown as a pseudogene. The CDR3 is made up of 18 amino acids. This chain's CDR3 is CASSKPGTAGVGFSPLHF. CDR3 bases: TGTGCCAGCAGCAAACCCGGGACAGCGGGAGTGGGGTTTTCACCCCTCCACTTT.

The J gene is TRBJ1-4, the V gene TRBV30; D call uncertain. This CDR3 region has 15 residues. V was pared by 0 bases and J by 2 bases, with 10 bases between. Germline CDR1 is GTSNPN and CDR2 is SVGIG (reference sequence). The DNA for the CDR3 is TGTGCCTGGAGTGTACCCAGGACGACTAATGAAAAACTGTTTTTT. Its translation is CAWSVPRTTNEKLFF.

The chain links TRBV2 to TRBJ2-7; maybe TRBD1 (6 bases). The CDR3 is 15 residues long. V lost 6 bases, J lost 5 bases, and 20 bases lay in between. Looked up from germline, CDR1 is SNHLY and CDR2 is FYNNEI. This chain's CDR3 is CASSRQVGSLDEQYF. In DNA form, the CDR3 reads TGTGCCAGCAGCCGACAGGTGGGCTCCCTGGACGAGCAGTACTTC.

This clone was seen only a few times. The J gene is TRBJ1-6, the V gene TRBV6-1, with D perhaps TRBD1 (6 bases). There are 14 residues in the CDR3. V was trimmed by 3 bases and J by 9 bases, leaving 12 bases between them. The germline V gene encodes CDR1 MNHNS and CDR2 SASEGT. CDR3 amino acids: CASSEVRGGSPLHF. The DNA of the CDR3 is TGTGCCAGCAGTGAGGTCAGGGGAGGTTCACCCCTCCACTTT.

The rearrangement joins TRBV4-3 to TRBJ1-3; D gene unclear. The CDR3 contains 16 residues. Germline V gene data show CDR1 as LGHNA and CDR2 as YSLEER. V was clipped by 0 bases and J by 4 bases, with 13 bases between them. This CDR3 reads CASSQEFGWAGNTIYF. The CDR3 coding sequence is TGCGCCAGCAGCCAAGAGTTTGGGTGGGCAGGAAACACCATATATTTT.

This clone showed up many times. This chain links TRBV7-9 with TRBJ2-7, with 7 bases identical to TRBD1. V gave up 1 base and J gave up 3 bases; unmatched junction bases: 6. Germline-derived CDR1 and CDR2 are SEHNR and FQNEAQ (reference sequence). The CDR3 contains 15 residues. As DNA, the CDR3 is TGTGCCAGCAGCTTAGATACGCAGGGGGTCTACGAGCAGTACTTC. Translation gives CASSLDTQGVYEQYF.

The gene calls are TRBV7-6 and TRBJ2-7, with D perhaps TRBD1 (5 bases). The CDR3 is made up of 13 amino acids. V gave up 9 bases and J gave up 1 base, with 13 bases separating them. Germline CDR1 SGHVS, CDR2 FNYEAQ. In nucleotides, the CDR3 is TGTGCCAGACAGGCCCAGGAGTCCTACGAGCAGTACTTC. Its protein is CARQAQESYEQYF.

This clone was found a few times. Written as DNA, the CDR3 is TGTGCCAGTAGTTTATGGGACAGGGATGACTATGGCTACACCTTC. Protein sequence: CASSLWDRDDYGYTF. This chain connects TRBV19 to TRBJ1-2; 9 bases are shared with TRBD1. Germline CDR1 reads LNHDA; CDR2 reads SQIVND (reference sequence). This CDR3 contains 15 residues. Unmatched junction bases numbered 7, after V lost 5 bases and J lost 3 bases.

The V call is TRBV19, the J call TRBJ2-1; the match to TRBD2 covers 13 bases. V lost 0 bases, J lost 0 bases, and 8 bases stayed unmatched. Germline assignment: CDR1 LNHDA and CDR2 SQIVND (reference sequence). The CDR3 contains 20 residues. The CDR3 protein is CASSIEGLAGAISSYNEQFF. The CDR3 DNA reads as TGTGCCAGTAGTATAGAAGGACTAGCGGGGGCCATCAGCTCCTACAATGAGCAGTTCTTC.